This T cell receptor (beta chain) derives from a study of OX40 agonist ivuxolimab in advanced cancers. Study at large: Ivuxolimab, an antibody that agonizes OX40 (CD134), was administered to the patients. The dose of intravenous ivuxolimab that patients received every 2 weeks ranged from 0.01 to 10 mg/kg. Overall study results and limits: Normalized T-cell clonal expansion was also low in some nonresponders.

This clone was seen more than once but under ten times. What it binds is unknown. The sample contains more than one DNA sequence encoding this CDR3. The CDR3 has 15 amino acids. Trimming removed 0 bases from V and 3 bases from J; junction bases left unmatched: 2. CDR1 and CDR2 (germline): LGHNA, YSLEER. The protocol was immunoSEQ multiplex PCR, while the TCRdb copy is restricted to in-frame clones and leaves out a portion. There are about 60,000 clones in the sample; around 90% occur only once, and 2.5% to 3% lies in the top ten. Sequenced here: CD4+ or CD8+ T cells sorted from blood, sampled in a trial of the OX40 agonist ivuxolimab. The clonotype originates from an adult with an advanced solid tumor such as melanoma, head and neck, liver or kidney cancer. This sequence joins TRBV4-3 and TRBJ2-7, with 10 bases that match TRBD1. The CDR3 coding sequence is TGCGCCAGCAGCCAAGAAAGGACAGGGGGCTACGAGCAGTACTTC. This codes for CASSQERTGGYEQYF.